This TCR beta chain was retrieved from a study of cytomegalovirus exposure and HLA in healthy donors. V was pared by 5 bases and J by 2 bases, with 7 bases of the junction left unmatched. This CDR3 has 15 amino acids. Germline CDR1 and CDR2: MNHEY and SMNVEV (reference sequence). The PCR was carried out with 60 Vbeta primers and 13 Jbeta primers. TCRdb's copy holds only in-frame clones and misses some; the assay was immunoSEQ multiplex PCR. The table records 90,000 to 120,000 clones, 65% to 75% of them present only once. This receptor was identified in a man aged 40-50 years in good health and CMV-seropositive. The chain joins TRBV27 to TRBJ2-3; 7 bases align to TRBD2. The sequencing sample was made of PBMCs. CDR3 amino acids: CASSLPGLITDTQYF. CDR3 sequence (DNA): TGTGCCAGCAGTCTCCCGGGACTAATCACAGATACGCAGTATTTT.